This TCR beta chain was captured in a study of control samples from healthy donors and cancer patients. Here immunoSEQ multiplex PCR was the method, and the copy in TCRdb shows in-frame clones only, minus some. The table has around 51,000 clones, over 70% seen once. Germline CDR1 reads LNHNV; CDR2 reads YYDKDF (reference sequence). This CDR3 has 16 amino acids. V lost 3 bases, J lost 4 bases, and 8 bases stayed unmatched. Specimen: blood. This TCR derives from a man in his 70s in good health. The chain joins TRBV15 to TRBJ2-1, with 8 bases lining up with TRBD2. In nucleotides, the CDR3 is TGTGCCACCAGCAGGGGGAGACTAGCGCCTTACAATGAGCAGTTCTTC. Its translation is CATSRGRLAPYNEQFF.